The 5 T cell receptor beta chains in this list originate from one sample, sequenced in a study of blood T cell repertoires in COVID-19. Only in-frame clones appear in the TCRdb table, and some are missing; sequencing was by immunoSEQ multiplex PCR. The data contain tens of thousands of clones, about 77% of them singletons. The specimen sequenced was peripheral blood. The receptors originated from a man at least 80 years old with acute or convalescent COVID-19.

V is TRBV6-5 and J is TRBJ2-7; D may be TRBD2 (7 bases). Germline V gives CDR1 MNHEY, CDR2 SVGAGI. The CDR3 is 15 amino acids. Trimming pared 5 bases from V and 0 bases from J, leaving 14 bases between. CDR3 amino acids: CASSHRASGSYEQYF. The CDR3 bases are TGTGCCAGCAGTCACAGGGCTAGCGGCTCCTACGAGCAGTACTTC.

The rearrangement uses TRBV11-2 and TRBJ2-7; 7 bases fit TRBD2. V was pared by 5 bases and J by 6 bases, with 13 bases of the junction left unmatched. The germline gives CDR1 SGHAT, CDR2 FQNNGV. This CDR3 contains 15 residues. The CDR3 region is CASSIKDLPGGEQYF. Written as DNA, the CDR3 is TGTGCCAGCAGCATAAAGGACCTTCCGGGGGGCGAGCAGTACTTC.

The V call is TRBV19, the J call TRBJ1-5; maybe TRBD1 (5 bases). From germline, CDR1 is LNHDA and CDR2 SQIVND (reference sequence). This CDR3 comprises 15 residues. V was trimmed by 6 bases and J by 0 bases, leaving 12 bases between them. CDR3 in DNA: TGTGCCAGTAGAGGTGGGGCGAATAGCAATCAGCCCCAGCATTTT. Translation: CASRGGANSNQPQHF.

V usage is TRBV12-5 and J usage is TRBJ1-1; D may be TRBD1 (5 bases). The CDR3 runs 15 residues. V lost 5 bases, J lost 7 bases, and 20 bases lay in between. Looked up from germline, CDR1 is LGHNT and CDR2 is FRNRAP. Here the CDR3 DNA reads TGTGCTAGTGGTCTGGAGGTCGTAGGGGCCTTTGAAGCTTTCTTT. Translated: CASGLEVVGAFEAFF.

The chain carries TRBV6-1 and TRBJ1-1; perhaps TRBD1 as D (5 bases). In germline, CDR1 is MNHNS, CDR2 SASEGT. The CDR3 loop spans 15 amino acids. V lost 0 bases to trimming and J lost 4 bases, with 12 bases between them. The CDR3 nucleotides are TGTGCCAGCAGTGAAGCGTCAGGGATATTCACTGAAGCTTTCTTT. The encoded protein is CASSEASGIFTEAFF.